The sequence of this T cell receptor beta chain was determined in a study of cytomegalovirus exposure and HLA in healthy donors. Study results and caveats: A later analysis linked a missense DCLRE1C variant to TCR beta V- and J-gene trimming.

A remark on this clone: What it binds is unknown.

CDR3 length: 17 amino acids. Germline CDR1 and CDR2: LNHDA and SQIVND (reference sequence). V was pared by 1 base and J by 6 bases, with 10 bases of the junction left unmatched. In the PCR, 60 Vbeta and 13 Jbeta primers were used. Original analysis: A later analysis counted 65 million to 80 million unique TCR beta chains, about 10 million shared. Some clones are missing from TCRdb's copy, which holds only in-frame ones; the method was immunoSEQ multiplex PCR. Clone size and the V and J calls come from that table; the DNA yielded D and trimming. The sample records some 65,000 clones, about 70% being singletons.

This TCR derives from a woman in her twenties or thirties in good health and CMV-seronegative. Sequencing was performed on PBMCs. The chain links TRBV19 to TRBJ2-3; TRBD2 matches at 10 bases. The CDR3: CASSIGSSGGSWDTQYF. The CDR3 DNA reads TGTGCCAGTAGTATAGGGTCTAGCGGGGGCAGTTGGGATACGCAGTATTTT.